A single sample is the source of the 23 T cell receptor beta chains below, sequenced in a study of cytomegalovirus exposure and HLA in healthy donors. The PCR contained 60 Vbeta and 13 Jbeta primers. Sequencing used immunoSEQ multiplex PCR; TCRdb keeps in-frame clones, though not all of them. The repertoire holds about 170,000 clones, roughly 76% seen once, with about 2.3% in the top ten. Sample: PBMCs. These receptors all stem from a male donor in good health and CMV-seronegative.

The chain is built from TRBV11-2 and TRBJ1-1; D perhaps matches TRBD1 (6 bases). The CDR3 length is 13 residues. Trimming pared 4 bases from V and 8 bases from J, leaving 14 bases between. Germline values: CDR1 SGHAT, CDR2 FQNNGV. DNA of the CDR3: TGTGCCAGCAGCTGGGCAGGGGCTTTCGAAGCTTTCTTT. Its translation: CASSWAGAFEAFF.

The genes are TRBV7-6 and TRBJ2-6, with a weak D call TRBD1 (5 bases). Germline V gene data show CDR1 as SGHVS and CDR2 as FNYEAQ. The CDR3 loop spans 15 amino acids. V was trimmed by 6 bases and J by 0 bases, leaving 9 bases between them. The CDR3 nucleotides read TGTGCCAGCAGTCGACAGCTCTCTGGGGCCAACGTCCTGACTTTC. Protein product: CASSRQLSGANVLTF.

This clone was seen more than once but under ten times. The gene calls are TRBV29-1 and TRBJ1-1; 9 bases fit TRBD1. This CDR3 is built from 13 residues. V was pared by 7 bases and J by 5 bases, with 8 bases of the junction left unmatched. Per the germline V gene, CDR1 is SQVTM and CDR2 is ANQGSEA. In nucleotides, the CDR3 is TGCAGCGCTGGACAGGGGTCGTGGACTGAAGCTTTCTTT. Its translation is CSAGQGSWTEAFF.

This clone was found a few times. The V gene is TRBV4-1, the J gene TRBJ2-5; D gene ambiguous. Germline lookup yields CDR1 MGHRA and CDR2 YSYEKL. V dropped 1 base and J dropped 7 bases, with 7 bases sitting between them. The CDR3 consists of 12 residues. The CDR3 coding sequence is TGCGCCAGCAGCCAAGGTCGAGGGACCCAGTACTTC. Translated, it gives CASSQGRGTQYF.

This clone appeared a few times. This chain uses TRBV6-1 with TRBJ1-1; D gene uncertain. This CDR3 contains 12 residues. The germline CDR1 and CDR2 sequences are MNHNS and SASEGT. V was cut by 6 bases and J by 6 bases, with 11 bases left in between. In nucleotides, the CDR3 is TGTGCCAGCAGCCGGGAGCACGCTGAAGCTTTCTTT. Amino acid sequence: CASSREHAEAFF.

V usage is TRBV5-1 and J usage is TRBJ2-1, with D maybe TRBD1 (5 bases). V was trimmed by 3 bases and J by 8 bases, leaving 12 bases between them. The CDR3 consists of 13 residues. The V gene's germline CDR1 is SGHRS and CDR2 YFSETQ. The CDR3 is CASSSALGHEQFF. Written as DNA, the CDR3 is TGCGCCAGCAGCTCCGCATTGGGGCATGAGCAGTTCTTC.

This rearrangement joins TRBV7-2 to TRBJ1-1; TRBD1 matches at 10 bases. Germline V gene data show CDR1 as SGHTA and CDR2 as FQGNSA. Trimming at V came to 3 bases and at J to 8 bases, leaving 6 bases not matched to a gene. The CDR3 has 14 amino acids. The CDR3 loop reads CASSFRDRGPEAFF. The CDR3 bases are TGTGCCAGCAGCTTCCGGGACAGGGGCCCGGAAGCTTTCTTT. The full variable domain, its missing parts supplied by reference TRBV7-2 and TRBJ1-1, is GAGVSQSPSNKVTEKGKDVELRCDPISGHTALYWYRQSLGQGLEFLIYFQGNSAPDKSGLPSDRFSAERTGGSVSTLTIQRTQQEDSAVYLCASSFRDRGPEAFFGQGTRLTVV.

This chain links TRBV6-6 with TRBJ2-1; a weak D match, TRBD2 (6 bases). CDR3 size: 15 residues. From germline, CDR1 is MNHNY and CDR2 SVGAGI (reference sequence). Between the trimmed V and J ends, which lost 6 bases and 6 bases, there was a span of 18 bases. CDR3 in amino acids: CASRKRLEFFNEQFF. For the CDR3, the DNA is TGTGCCAGCAGAAAAAGACTAGAATTCTTCAATGAGCAGTTCTTC.

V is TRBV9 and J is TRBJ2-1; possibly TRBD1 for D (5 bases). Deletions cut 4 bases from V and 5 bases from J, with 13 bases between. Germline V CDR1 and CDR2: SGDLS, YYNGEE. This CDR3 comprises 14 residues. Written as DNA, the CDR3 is TGTGCCAGCAGCCCTCAGATAGGGGACAATGAGCAGTTCTTC. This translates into CASSPQIGDNEQFF.

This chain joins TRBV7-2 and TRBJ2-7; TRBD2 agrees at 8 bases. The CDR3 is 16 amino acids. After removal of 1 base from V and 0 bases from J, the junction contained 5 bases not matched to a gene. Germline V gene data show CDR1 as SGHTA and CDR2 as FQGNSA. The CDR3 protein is CASSLVGGGFSYEQYF. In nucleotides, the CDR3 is TGTGCCAGCAGCTTAGTGGGCGGGGGGTTCTCCTACGAGCAGTACTTC.

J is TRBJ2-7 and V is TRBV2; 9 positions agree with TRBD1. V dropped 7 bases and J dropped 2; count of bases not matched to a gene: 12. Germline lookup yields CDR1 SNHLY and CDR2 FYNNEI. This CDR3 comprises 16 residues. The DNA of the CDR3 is TGTGCCAGCAACATCCCTGGGACAGGGAGGGCCTACGAGCAGTACTTC. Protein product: CASNIPGTGRAYEQYF.

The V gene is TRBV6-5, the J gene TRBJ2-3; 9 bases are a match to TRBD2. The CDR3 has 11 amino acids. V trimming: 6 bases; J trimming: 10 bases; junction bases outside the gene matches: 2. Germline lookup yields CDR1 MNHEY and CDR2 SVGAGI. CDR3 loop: CASRGLAAQYF. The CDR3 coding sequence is TGTGCCAGCAGGGGACTAGCAGCGCAGTATTTT.

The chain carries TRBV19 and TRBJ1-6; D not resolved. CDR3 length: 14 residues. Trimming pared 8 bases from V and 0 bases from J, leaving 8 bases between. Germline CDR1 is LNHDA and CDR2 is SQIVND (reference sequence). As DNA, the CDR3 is TGTGCCAGTCGGGGAAGCTCCTATAATTCACCCCTCCACTTT. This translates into CASRGSSYNSPLHF.

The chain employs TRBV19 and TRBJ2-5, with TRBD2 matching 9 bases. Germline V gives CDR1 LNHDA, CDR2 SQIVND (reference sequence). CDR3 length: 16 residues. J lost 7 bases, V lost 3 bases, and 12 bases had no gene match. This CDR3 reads CASSISGSRGGTTQYF. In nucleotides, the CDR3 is TGTGCCAGTAGTATCTCAGGCTCGCGGGGGGGCACGACCCAGTACTTC.

The CDR3 coding sequence is TGTGCCACCAGCAGAGAAGTAGAAGGAGATGGCTACACCTTC. Translated: CATSREVEGDGYTF. The J gene is TRBJ1-2, the V gene TRBV15; D call uncertain. The CDR3 runs 14 residues. V was pared by 0 bases and J by 6 bases, with 11 bases between. Germline V gives CDR1 LNHNV, CDR2 YYDKDF (reference sequence). Supplemented by reference TRBV15 and TRBJ1-2, the full variable domain reads DAMVIQNPRYQVTQFGKPVTLSCSQTLNHNVMYWYQQKSSQAPKLLFHYYDKDFNNEADTPDNFQSRRPNTSFCFLDIRSPGLGDTAMYLCATSREVEGDGYTFGSGTRLTVV.

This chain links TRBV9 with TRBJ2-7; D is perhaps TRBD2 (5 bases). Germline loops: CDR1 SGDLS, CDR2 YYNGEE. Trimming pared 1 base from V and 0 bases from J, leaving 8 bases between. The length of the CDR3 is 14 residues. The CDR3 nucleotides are TGTGCCAGCAGCGTACGGGGTAGCTCCTACGAGCAGTACTTC. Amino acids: CASSVRGSSYEQYF.

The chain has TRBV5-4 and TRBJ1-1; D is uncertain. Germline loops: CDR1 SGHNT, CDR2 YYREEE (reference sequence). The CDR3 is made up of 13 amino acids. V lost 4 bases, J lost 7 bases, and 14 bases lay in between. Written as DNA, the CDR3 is TGTGCCAGCAGCCTTGCGGGTCGAGTTGAAGCTTTCTTT. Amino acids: CASSLAGRVEAFF.

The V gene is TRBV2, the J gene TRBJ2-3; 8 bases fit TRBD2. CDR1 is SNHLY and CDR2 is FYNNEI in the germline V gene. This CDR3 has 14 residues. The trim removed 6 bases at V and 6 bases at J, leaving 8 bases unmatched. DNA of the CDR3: TGTGCCAGCAGCGGGGGGGCAGTTTGGGATACGCAGTATTTT. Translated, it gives CASSGGAVWDTQYF.

The CDR3 reads CASSRGGAGYEQYF. CDR3 nucleotide sequence: TGTGCCAGCAGCCGCGGGGGCGCCGGCTACGAGCAGTACTTC. The chain uses TRBV7-2 and TRBJ2-7; the D gene is possibly TRBD2 (7 bases). Looked up from germline, CDR1 is SGHTA and CDR2 is FQGNSA. The CDR3 is 14 amino acids. V was pared by 5 bases and J by 3 bases, with 14 bases between.

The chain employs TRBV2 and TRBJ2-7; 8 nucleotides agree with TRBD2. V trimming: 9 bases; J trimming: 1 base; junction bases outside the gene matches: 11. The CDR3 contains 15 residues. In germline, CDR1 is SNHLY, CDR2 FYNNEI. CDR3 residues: CASLQRAGGSYEQYF. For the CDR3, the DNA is TGTGCCAGTCTTCAACGGGCGGGGGGTTCCTACGAGCAGTACTTC.

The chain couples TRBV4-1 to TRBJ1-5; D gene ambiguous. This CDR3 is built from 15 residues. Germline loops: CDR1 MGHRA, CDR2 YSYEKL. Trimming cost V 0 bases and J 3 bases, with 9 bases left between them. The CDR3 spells CASSQESQNNQPQHF. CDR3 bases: TGCGCCAGCAGCCAAGAATCACAGAACAATCAGCCCCAGCATTTT.

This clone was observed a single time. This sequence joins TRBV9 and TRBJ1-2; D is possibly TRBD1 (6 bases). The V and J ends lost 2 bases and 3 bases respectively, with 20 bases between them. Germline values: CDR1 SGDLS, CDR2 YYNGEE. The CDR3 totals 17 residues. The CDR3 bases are TGTGCCAGCAGCGTCGCGACAGGACGCTTCCAACACTATGGCTACACCTTC. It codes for CASSVATGRFQHYGYTF.

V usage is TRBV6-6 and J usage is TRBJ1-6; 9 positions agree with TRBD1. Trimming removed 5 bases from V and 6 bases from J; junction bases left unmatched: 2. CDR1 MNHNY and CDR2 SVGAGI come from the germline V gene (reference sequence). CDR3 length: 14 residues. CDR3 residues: CASSRDRVNSPLHF. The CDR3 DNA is TGTGCCAGCAGTCGGGACAGGGTTAATTCACCCCTCCACTTT.